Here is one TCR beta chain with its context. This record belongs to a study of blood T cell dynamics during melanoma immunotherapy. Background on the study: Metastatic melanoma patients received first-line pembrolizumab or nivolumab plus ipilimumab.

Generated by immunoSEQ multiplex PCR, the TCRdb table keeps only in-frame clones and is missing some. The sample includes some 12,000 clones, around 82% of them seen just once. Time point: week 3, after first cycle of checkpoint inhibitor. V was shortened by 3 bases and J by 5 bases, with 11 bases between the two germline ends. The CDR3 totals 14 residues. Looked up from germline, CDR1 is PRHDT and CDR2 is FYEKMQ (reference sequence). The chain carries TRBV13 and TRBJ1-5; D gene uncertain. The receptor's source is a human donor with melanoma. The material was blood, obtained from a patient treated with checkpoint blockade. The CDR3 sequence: CASSFGLADQPQHF. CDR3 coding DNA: TGTGCCAGCAGCTTTGGGCTAGCGGATCAGCCCCAGCATTTT.